These 16 T cell receptor beta chains were all obtained from the same sample, sequenced in a study of monozygotic twins with inflammatory bowel disease. Reanalyzing the 5' RACE reads, TCRdb keeps one entry per CDR3 protein, without DNA. The sample data list approximately 400,000 distinct CDR3 sequences. Material for sequencing was blood. Source of these receptors: a human donor with ulcerative colitis or Crohn's disease, or a healthy co-twin of an affected twin (not recorded which).

The rearrangement links TRBV3-1 to TRBJ2-1; TCRdb returns TRBD1, unconfirmable since there is no DNA. The CDR3 runs to 14 residues. In germline, CDR1 is LGHDT, CDR2 YNNKEL (reference sequence). CDR3 sequence reads: CASSQVGSGYEQFF.

Here the CDR3 reads CAISESKGLSSYEQYF. The chain links TRBV10-3 to TRBJ2-7; TCRdb gives TRBD1 as the D gene, but with no DNA this cannot be confirmed. The CDR3 runs to 16 residues. Germline CDR1 is ENHRY and CDR2 is SYGVKD.

The genes are TRBV3-1 and TRBJ1-2; the TCRdb D gene call, TRBD1, has no DNA to confirm it. Germline assignment: CDR1 LGHDT and CDR2 YNNKEL (reference sequence). The CDR3 consists of 13 residues. The CDR3: CARNHRGGNGYTF.

The chain couples TRBV5-5 to TRBJ2-7. From germline, CDR1 is SGHKS and CDR2 YYEKEE (reference sequence). The CDR3 covers 11 residues. Here the CDR3 reads CASSLRSGQYF. Full variable domain (missing parts from reference TRBV5-5 and TRBJ2-7): DAGVTQSPTHLIKTRGQQVTLRCSPISGHKSVSWYQQVLGQGPQFIFQYYEKEERGRGNFPDRFSARQFPNYSSELNVNALLLGDSALYLCASSLRSGQYFGPGTRLTVT.

The V and J genes are TRBV28 and TRBJ2-5. The CDR3 length is 14 residues. Germline V gene sequence: CDR1 MDHEN, CDR2 SYDVKM. The CDR3 here is CASSLVRRKGTQYF. Full variable domain (rest looked up from reference TRBV28 and TRBJ2-5): DVKVTQSSRYLVKRTGEKVFLECVQDMDHENMFWYRQDPGLGLRLIYFSYDVKMKEKGDIPEGYSVSREKKERFSLILESASTNQTSMYLCASSLVRRKGTQYFGPGTRLLVL.

The chain joins TRBV10-3 to TRBJ1-2. The CDR3 is made up of 14 amino acids. CDR1 is ENHRY, CDR2 SYGVKD, per germline. CDR3 amino acids: CAISESTGYRGYTF.

This chain uses TRBV19 with TRBJ1-2; TCRdb names TRBD1, which stays unverified in the absence of DNA. The germline gives CDR1 LNHDA, CDR2 SQIVND (reference sequence). The CDR3 covers 14 residues. CDR3 sequence: CASIPSDRDYGYTF.

The chain employs TRBV12-3 or TRBV12-4 and TRBJ2-7; TCRdb indicates TRBD1, and absent DNA this call remains unverified. This CDR3 has 14 amino acids. The CDR3 spells CASSPGQPSYEQYF.

The gene calls are TRBV5-1 and TRBJ2-3; the D call from TCRdb, TRBD1, cannot be confirmed without DNA. The CDR3 totals 15 residues. CDR1 SGHRS and CDR2 YFSETQ come from the germline V gene. The chain's CDR3 is CASSHPGTNTDTQYF.

The V gene is TRBV5-1, the J gene TRBJ2-7; the D gene TCRdb calls, TRBD1, cannot be checked with no DNA. From germline, CDR1 is SGHRS and CDR2 YFSETQ. This CDR3 spans 12 amino acids. This CDR3 is CASSSQSGTSSF. The entire variable domain, with the rest obtained from reference TRBV5-1 and TRBJ2-7, is as follows: KAGVTQTPRYLIKTRGQQVTLSCSPISGHRSVSWYQQTPGQGLQFLFEYFSETQRNKGNFPGRFSGRQFSNSRSEMNVSTLELGDSALYLCASSSQSGTSSFGPGTRLTVT.

V and J are TRBV7-9 and TRBJ2-7; the D call from TCRdb, TRBD1, cannot be confirmed without DNA. In germline, CDR1 is SEHNR, CDR2 FQNEAQ (reference sequence). This CDR3 is built from 12 residues. CDR3 loop: CASSVMRGEQYF.

The V and J genes are TRBV7-9 and TRBJ1-1. The length of the CDR3 is 13 residues. Germline V lookup: CDR1 SEHNR, CDR2 FQNEAQ (reference sequence). The CDR3 sequence: CASSLGSITEAFF. The full variable domain, in which reference TRBV7-9 and TRBJ1-1 provide the parts outside the CDR3, is DTGVSQNPRHKITKRGQNVTFRCDPISEHNRLYWYRQTLGQGPEFLTYFQNEAQLEKSRLLSDRFSAERPKGSFSTLEIQRTEQGDSAMYLCASSLGSITEAFFGQGTRLTVV.

This sequence joins TRBV6-5 and TRBJ1-5; TCRdb names TRBD1, which stays unverified in the absence of DNA. CDR1 and CDR2 (germline): MNHEY, SVGAGI. The CDR3 sequence is 17 residues long. The CDR3 spells CASSYRGTGYSNQPQHF.

The gene calls are TRBV4-3 and TRBJ2-7; lacking DNA, the TRBD1 call made by TCRdb goes unchecked. The germline V gene encodes CDR1 LGHNA and CDR2 YSLEER. The CDR3 is made up of 16 amino acids. The CDR3 reads CASSQDTRQGFYEQYF.

This rearrangement joins TRBV18 to TRBJ2-7; the TRBD1 assignment by TCRdb is unverifiable without DNA. CDR3 length: 16 amino acids. CDR1 and CDR2 (germline): KGHSH, LQKENI. The CDR3 sequence is CASSPELRLRPHEQYF.

Here the CDR3 reads CASGLGQGVSPLHF. The genes are TRBV12-5 and TRBJ1-6; the TCRdb call, TRBD1, lacks DNA for checking. The CDR3 length is 14 residues. Germline CDR1 and CDR2: LGHNT and FRNRAP.